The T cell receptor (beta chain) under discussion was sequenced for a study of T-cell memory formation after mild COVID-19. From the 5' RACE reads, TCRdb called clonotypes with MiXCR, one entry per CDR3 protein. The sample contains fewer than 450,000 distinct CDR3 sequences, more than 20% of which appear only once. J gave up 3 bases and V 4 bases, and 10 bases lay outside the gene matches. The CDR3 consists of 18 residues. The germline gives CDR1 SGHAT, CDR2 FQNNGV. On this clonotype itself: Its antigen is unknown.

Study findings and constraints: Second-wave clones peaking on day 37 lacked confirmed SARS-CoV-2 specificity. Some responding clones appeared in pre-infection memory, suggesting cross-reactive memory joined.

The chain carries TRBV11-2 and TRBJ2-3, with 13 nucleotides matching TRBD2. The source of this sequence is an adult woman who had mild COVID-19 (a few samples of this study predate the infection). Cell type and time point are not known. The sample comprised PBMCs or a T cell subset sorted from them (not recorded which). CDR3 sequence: CASSWAPLAGGLTDTQYF. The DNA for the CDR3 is TGTGCCAGCAGCTGGGCCCCACTAGCGGGGGGGCTGACAGATACGCAGTATTTT.